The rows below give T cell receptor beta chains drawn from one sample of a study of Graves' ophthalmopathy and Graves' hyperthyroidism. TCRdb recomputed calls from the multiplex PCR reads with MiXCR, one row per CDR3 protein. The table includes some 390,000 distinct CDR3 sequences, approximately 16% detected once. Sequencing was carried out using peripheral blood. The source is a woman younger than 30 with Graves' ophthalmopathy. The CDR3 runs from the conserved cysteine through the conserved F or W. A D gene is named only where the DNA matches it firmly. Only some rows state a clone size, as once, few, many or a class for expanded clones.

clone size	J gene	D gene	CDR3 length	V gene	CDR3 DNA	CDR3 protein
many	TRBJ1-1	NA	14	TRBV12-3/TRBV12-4	TGTGCCAGCAGTCCCCGTGAAGGTGGGACTGAAGCTTTCTTT	CASSPREGGTEAFF
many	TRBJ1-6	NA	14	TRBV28	TGTGCCAGCAGTCAACAGGGTCCTAATTCACCCCTCCACTTT	CASSQQGPNSPLHF
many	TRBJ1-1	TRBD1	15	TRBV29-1	TGCAGCGTTGAAGGCGACAGGGCCTTGAACACTGAAGCTTTCTTT	CSVEGDRALNTEAFF
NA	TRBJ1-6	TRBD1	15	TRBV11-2	TGTGCCAGCAGCTTAACGGACAGGGGGTCGGCACCCCTCCACTTT	CASSLTDRGSAPLHF
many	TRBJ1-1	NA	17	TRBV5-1	TGCGCCAGCAGCCCCGGACCGCTGTTGAACATGAACACTGAAGCTTTCTTT	CASSPGPLLNMNTEAFF
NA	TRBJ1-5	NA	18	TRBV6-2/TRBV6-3	TGTGCCAGCAGTTACTCGATGTGGTTTGGGGGCAGCAATCAGCCCCAGCATTTT	CASSYSMWFGGSNQPQHF
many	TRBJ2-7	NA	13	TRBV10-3	TGTGCCATCAGTCGGCTAGCAACCTACGAGCAGTACTTC	CAISRLATYEQYF
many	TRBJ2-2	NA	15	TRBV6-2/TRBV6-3	TGTGCCAGCAGCCGACCGGGACATAACATCGGGGAGCTGTTTTTT	CASSRPGHNIGELFF
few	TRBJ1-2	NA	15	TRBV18	TGTGCCAGCTCACAGTCTGGAGGGGTCCCTCTTGGCTACACCTTC	CASSQSGGVPLGYTF
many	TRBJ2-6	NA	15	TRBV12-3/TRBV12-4	TGTGCCAGCAGTTTGGCGACCTCTGGGGCCAACGTCCTGACTTTC	CASSLATSGANVLTF
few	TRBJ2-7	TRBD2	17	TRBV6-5	TGTGCCAGCAGTTTCGCGACTAGCGGGACCCGAACCTACGAGCAGTACTTC	CASSFATSGTRTYEQYF
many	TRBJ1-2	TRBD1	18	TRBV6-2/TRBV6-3	TGTGCCAGCAGTTACTGGAAAGGGACAGGCCTTTCGTCGGATGGCTACACCTTC	CASSYWKGTGLSSDGYTF
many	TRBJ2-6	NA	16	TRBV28	TGTGCCAGCACGCCACAGGGAGGATCTGGGGCCAACGTCCTGACTTTC	CASTPQGGSGANVLTF
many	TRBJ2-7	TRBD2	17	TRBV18	TGTGCCAGCTCCCCAGAAGTCGCGGGGGACGGTATTTACGAGCAGTACTTC	CASSPEVAGDGIYEQYF
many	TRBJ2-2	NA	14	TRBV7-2	TGTGCCAGCAGTTCCACGACCGGATCTGGGGAGCTGTTTTTT	CASSSTTGSGELFF
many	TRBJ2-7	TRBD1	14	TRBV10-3	TGTGCCATCAGTCTGGACAGGGGGCCCTACGAGCAGTACTTC	CAISLDRGPYEQYF
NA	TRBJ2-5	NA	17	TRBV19	TGTGCCAGTAGTCTACGCCGTGTTGGAGTCTTGGGCCAGACCCAGTACTTC	CASSLRRVGVLGQTQYF
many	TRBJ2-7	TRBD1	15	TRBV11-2	TGTGCCAGCAGCCACCCGGGACAGTCACCCTACGAGCAGTACTTC	CASSHPGQSPYEQYF
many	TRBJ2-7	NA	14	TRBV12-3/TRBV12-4	TGTGCCAGCAGGATTAGTGATTACTGGGACGAGCAGTACTTC	CASRISDYWDEQYF
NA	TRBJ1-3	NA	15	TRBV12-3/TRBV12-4	TGTGCCAGCAGTTTAGGGGACGGCTCTGGAAACACCATATATTTT	CASSLGDGSGNTIYF
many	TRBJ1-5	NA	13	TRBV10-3	TGTGCCATCAGAGAATGGGAGAACCAGCCCCAGCATTTT	CAIREWENQPQHF
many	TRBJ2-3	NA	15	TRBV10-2	TGCGCCAGCAGCGGAACACCTTTTAGCACAGATACGCAGTATTTT	CASSGTPFSTDTQYF
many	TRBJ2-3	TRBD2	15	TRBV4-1	TGCGCCAGCAGCCACACGGGACTAGCGGCAGATACGCAGTATTTT	CASSHTGLAADTQYF
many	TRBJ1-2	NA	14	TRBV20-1	TGCAGTGCTAGTTCGAGTCGGGGTCTTGATGGCTACACCTTC	CSASSSRGLDGYTF
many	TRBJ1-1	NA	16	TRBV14	TGTGCCAGCAGCCAAGATAAAGTAACAGCCTACACTGAAGCTTTCTTT	CASSQDKVTAYTEAFF
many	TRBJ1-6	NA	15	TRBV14	TGTGCCAGCAGCCAAGAAAGCGGGGGCGATTCACCCCTCCACTTT	CASSQESGGDSPLHF
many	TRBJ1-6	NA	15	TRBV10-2	TGCGCCAGCCGTTATGCGGCGACAAATAATTCACCCCTCCACTTT	CASRYAATNNSPLHF
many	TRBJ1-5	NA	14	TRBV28	TGTGCCAGCAGCCCCCAGGGAAGGGATCAGCCCCAGCATTTT	CASSPQGRDQPQHF
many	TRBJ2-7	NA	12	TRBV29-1	TGCAGCGCGGAGGTGAGGGCTAGCGAGCAGTACTTC	CSAEVRASEQYF
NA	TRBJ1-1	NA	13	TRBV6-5	TGTGCCAGCAGCCCATCGTCCGTGGGGGAAGCTTTCTTT	CASSPSSVGEAFF
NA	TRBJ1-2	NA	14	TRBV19	TGTGCCAGCCATGGGAGGGAGATCCCTCATTGCTACACCTTC	CASHGREIPHCYTF
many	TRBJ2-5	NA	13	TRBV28	TGTGCCAGCAGCCCGTCCCTGGTGGAGACCCAGTACTTC	CASSPSLVETQYF
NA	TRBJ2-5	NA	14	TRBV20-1	TGCAGTGCTAGAGGGCAACTAGGTTGGGAGACCCAGTACTTC	CSARGQLGWETQYF
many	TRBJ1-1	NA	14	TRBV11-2	TGTGCCAGCATGAGGGGACAAGGTCACACTGAAGCTTTCTTT	CASMRGQGHTEAFF
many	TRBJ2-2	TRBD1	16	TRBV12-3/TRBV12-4	TGTGCCAGCGGAACTCCCGGGACAGGGGTTTACGGGGAGCTGTTTTTT	CASGTPGTGVYGELFF
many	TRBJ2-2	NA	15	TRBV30	TGTGCCGGCATCAGGGGCCCAACGAACACCGGGGAGCTGTTTTTT	CAGIRGPTNTGELFF
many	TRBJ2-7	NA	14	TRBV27	TGTGCCAGCAGACCCGGGACCAGCCAATACGAGCAGTACTTC	CASRPGTSQYEQYF
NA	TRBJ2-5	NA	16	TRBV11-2	TGTGCCAGCAGACGGAGCGGGCCCTTGTACCAAGAGACCCAGTACTTC	CASRRSGPLYQETQYF
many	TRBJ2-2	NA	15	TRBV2	TGTGCCAGCATATTCGGGGGCGCGAACACCGGGGAGCTGTTTTTT	CASIFGGANTGELFF
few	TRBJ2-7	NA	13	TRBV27	TGTGCCAGCAGACTCACCGGAGACTACGAGCAGTACTTC	CASRLTGDYEQYF
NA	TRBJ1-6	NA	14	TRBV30	TGTGCCTGGAGTGTACCAGCCGTCGGCTCACCCCTCCACTTT	CAWSVPAVGSPLHF
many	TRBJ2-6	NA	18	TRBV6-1	TGTGCCAGCAGTGAAGTCGGTACAGGGCGGGCTGGGGCCAACGTCCTGACTTTC	CASSEVGTGRAGANVLTF
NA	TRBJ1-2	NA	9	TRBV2	TGTGCCAGCAGGGGAGATTACACCTTC	CASRGDYTF
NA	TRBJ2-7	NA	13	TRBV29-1	TGCAGCGTTGAATCGGACTCCCAAGTGGGGCAGTACTTC	CSVESDSQVGQYF
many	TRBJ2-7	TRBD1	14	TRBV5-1	TGCGCCAGCAGCATAGGACAGGGCTCCTACGAGCAGTACTTC	CASSIGQGSYEQYF
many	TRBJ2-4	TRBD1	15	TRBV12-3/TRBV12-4	TGTGCCAGCAGTTTCCCAGGGGGCGCGGGAAACATTCAGTACTTC	CASSFPGGAGNIQYF
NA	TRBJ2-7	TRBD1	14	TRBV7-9	TGTGCCAGCAGCCAGATGGGACAGATCTACGAGCAGTACTTC	CASSQMGQIYEQYF
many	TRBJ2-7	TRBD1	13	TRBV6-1	TGTGCCAGCAGGAAGACAGGGGCCTACGAGCAGTACTTC	CASRKTGAYEQYF
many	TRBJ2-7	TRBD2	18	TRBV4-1	TGCGCCAGCAGCCAAGAACGGACTAGCGCGTCAAGCTCCTACGAGCAGTACTTC	CASSQERTSASSSYEQYF
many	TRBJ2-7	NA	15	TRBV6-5	TGTGCCAGCAGGAGCCGTAGGGGACGCGACTACGAGCAGTACTTC	CASRSRRGRDYEQYF
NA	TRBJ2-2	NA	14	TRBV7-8	TGTGCCAGCGGGGGGACAACCCTCGCCGGGGAGCTGTTTTTT	CASGGTTLAGELFF
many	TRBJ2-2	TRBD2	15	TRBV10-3	TGTGCCATCAGTGAGCGGGGGGGCGTCACCGGGGAGCTGTTTTTT	CAISERGGVTGELFF
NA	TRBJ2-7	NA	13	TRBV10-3	TGTGCCACTACGTTAGACAGTACCTACGAGCAGTACTTC	CATTLDSTYEQYF
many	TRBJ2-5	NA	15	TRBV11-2	TGTGCCAGCAGCTCACTCCCGGAAGGGGGGGAGACCCAGTACTTC	CASSSLPEGGETQYF
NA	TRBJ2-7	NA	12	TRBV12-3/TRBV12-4	TGTGCCAGCAGTTCGGGATCGCGGGAGCAGTACTTC	CASSSGSREQYF
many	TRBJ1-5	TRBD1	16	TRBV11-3	TGTGCCAGCAGCGACACAGGGGTCTTGGGCAATCAGCCCCAGCATTTT	CASSDTGVLGNQPQHF
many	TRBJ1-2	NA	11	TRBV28	TGTGCCAGCAGTTTATCTGATGGCTACACCTTC	CASSLSDGYTF
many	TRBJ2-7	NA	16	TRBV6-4	TGTGCCAGCAGTGCTTCAGAGGTAGGGATCTCCTACGAGCAGTACTTC	CASSASEVGISYEQYF
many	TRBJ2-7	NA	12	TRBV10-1	TGCGCCAGCAGTCGTGGGACAAGCGAGCAGTACTTC	CASSRGTSEQYF